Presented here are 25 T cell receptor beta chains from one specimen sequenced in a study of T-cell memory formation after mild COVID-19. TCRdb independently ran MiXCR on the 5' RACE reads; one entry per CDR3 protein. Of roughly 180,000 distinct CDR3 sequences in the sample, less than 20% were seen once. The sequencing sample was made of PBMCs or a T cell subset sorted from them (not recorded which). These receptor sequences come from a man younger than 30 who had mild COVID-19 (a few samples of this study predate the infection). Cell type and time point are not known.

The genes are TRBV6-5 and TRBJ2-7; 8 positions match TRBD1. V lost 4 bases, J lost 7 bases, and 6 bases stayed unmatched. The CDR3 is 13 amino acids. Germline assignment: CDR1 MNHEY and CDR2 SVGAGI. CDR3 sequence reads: CASSWDRRGEQYV. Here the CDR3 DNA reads TGTGCCAGCAGTTGGGACAGGCGAGGGGAGCAGTACGTC.

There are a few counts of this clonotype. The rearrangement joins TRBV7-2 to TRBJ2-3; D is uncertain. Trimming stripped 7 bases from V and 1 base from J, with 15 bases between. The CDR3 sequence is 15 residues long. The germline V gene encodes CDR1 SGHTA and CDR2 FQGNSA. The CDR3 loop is CASTPEWVGTDTQYF. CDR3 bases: TGTGCCAGCACCCCGGAGTGGGTTGGCACAGATACGCAGTATTTT.

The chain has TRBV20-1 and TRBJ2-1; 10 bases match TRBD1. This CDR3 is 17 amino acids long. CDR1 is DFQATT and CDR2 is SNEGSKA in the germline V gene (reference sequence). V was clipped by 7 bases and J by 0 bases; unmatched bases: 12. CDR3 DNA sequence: TGCAGTGTGGTGGACAGGGGGTCGTATGGCTCCTACAATGAGCAGTTCTTC. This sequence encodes CSVVDRGSYGSYNEQFF.

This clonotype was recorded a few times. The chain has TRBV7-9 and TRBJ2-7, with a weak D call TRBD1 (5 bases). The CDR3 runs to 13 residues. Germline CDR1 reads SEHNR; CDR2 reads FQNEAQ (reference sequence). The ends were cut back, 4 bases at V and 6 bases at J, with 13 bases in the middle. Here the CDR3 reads CASSWGSPTEQYF. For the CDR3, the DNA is TGTGCCAGCAGCTGGGGCTCCCCCACCGAGCAGTACTTC.

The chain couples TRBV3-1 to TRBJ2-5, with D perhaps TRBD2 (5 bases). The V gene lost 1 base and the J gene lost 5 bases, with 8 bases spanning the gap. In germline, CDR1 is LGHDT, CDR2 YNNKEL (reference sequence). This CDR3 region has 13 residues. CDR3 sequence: CASSQASPETQYF. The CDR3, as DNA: TGTGCCAGCAGCCAAGCTAGCCCGGAGACCCAGTACTTC.

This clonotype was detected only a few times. The CDR3: CSARDPRQDYEQYF. In DNA form, the CDR3 reads TGCAGTGCTAGAGATCCCCGACAAGACTACGAGCAGTACTTC. V usage is TRBV20-1 and J usage is TRBJ2-7; no clear D. The CDR3 contains 14 residues. V lost 0 bases to trimming and J lost 3 bases, with 12 bases between them. From germline, CDR1 is DFQATT and CDR2 SNEGSKA (reference sequence).

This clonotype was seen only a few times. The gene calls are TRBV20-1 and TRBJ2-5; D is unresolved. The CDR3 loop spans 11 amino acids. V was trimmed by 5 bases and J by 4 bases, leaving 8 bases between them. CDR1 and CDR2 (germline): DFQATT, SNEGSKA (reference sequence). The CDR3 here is CSARQRETQYF. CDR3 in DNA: TGCAGTGCTCGGCAGAGAGAGACCCAGTACTTC.

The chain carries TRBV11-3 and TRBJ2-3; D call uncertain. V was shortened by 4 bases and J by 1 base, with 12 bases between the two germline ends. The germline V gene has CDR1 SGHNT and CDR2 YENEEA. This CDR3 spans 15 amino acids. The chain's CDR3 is CASSSNGRGTDTQYF. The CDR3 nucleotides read TGTGCCAGCAGCTCAAACGGCCGAGGCACAGATACGCAGTATTTT. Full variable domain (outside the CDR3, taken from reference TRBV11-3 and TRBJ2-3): EAGVVQSPRYKIIEKKQPVAFWCNPISGHNTLYWYLQNLGQGPELLIRYENEEAVDDSQLPKDRFSAERLKGVDSTLKIQPAELGDSAVYLCASSSNGRGTDTQYFGPGTRLTVL.

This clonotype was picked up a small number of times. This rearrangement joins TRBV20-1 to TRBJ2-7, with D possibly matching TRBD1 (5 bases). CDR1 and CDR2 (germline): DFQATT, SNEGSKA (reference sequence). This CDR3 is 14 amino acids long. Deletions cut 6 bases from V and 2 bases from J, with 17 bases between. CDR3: CSAPDSQGPYEQYF. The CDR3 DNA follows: TGCAGTGCACCCGACAGCCAGGGCCCCTACGAGCAGTACTTC.

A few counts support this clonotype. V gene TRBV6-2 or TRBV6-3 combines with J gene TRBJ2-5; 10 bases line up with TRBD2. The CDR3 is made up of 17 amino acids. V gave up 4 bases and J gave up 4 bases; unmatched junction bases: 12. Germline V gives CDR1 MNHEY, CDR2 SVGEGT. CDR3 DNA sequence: TGTGCCAGCAGTTCGGCGAAAGCGGGGGGGCCCTTAGAGACCCAGTACTTC. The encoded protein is CASSSAKAGGPLETQYF.

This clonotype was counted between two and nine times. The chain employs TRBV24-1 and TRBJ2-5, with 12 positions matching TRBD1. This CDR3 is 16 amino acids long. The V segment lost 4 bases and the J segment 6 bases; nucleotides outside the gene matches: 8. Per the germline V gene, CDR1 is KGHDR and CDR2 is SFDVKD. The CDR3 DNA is TGTGCCACCAGTGAGCAGGGGACAGGGGGCAAAAAGACCCAGTACTTC. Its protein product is CATSEQGTGGKKTQYF.

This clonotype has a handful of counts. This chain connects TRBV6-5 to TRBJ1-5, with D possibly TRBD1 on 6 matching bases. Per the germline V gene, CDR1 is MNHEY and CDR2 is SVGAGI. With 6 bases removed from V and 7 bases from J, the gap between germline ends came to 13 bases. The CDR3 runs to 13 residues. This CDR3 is CASREQGSQPQHF. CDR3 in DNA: TGTGCCAGCAGGGAACAGGGTAGCCAGCCCCAGCATTTT.

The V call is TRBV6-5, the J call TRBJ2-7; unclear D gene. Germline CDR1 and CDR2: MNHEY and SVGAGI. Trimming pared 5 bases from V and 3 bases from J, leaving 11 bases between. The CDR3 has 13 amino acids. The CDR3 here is CASSTSLGYEQYF. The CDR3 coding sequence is TGTGCCAGCAGTACCTCCCTTGGCTACGAGCAGTACTTC.

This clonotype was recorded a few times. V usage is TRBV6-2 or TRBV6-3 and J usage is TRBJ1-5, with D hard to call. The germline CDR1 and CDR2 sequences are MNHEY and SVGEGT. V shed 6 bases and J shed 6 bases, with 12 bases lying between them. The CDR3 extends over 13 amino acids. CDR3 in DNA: TGTGCCAGCAGGAAGACACTGGTTCAGCCCCAGCATTTT. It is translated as CASRKTLVQPQHF.

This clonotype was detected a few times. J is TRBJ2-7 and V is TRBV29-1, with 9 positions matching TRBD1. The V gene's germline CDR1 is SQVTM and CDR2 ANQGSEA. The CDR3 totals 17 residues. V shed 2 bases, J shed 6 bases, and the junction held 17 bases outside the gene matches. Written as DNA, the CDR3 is TGCAGCGTTGAACGGTCGCGGACAGGGGCGGTCCCGGGCGAGCAGTACTTC. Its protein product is CSVERSRTGAVPGEQYF.

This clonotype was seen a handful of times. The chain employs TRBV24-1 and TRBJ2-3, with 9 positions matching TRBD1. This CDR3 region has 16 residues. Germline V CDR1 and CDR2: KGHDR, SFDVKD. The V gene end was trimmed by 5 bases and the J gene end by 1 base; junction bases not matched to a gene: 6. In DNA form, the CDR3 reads TGTGCCACCAGTGTACAGGGGGCGAGGGGCACAGATACGCAGTATTTT. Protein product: CATSVQGARGTDTQYF.

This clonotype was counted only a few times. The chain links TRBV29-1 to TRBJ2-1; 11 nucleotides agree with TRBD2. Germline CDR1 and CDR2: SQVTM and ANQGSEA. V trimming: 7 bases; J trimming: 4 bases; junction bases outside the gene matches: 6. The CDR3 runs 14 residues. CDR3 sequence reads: CSATTSGAYNEQFF. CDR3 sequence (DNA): TGCAGCGCCACGACTAGCGGGGCTTACAATGAGCAGTTCTTC.

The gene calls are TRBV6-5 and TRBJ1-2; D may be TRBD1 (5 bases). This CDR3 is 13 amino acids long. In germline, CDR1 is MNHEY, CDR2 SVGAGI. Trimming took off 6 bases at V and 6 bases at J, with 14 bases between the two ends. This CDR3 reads CASRDPGLDGYTF. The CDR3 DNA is TGTGCCAGCAGGGACCCGGGACTAGATGGCTACACCTTC.

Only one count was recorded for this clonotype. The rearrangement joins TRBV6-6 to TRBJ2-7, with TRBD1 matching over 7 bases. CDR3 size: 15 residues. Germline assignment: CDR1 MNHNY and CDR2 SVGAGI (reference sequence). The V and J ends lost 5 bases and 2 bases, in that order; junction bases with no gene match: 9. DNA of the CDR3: TGTGCCAGCAGTCGACCGGGACAGCCCGCCTACGAGCAGTACTTC. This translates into CASSRPGQPAYEQYF.

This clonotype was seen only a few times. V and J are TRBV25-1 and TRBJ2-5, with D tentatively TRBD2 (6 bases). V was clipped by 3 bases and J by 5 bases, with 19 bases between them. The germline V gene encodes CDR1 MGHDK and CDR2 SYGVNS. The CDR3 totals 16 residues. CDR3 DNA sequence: TGTGCCAGCAGTGAGACGGGGGTCCAGGGTGGGGAGACCCAGTACTTC. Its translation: CASSETGVQGGETQYF.

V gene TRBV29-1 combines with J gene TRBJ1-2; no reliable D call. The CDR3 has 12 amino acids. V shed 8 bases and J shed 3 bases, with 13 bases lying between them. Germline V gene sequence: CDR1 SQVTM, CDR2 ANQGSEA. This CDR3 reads CSCAEVHYGYTF. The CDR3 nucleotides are TGCAGCTGCGCAGAGGTTCACTATGGCTACACCTTC.

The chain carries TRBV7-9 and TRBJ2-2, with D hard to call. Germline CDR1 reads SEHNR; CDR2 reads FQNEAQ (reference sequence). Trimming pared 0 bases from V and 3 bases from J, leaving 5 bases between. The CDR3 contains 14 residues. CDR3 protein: CASSLAAYTGELFF. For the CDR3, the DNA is TGTGCCAGCAGCTTAGCGGCCTACACCGGGGAGCTGTTTTTT.

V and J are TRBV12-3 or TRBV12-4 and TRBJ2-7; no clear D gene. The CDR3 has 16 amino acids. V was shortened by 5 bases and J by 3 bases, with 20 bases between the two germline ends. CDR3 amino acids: CASSGSWTTLVYEQYF. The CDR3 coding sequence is TGTGCCAGCAGTGGGTCGTGGACCACGCTGGTCTACGAGCAGTACTTC.

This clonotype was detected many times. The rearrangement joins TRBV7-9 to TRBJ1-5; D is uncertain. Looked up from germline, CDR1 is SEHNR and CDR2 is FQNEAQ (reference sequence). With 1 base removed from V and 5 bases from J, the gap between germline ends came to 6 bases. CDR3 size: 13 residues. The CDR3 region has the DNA TGTGCCAGCAGCTTAGACCGGTATCAGCCCCAGCATTTT. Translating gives CASSLDRYQPQHF.

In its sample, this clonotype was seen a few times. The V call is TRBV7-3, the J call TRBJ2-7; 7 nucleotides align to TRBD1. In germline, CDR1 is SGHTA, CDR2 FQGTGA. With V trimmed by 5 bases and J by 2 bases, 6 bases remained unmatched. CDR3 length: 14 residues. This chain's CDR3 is CASSPGDRPYEQYF. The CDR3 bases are TGTGCCAGCAGCCCTGGGGACAGACCCTACGAGCAGTACTTC.